This record covers a single T cell receptor (beta chain). Its antigen is unknown. The data were obtained in a study of T cell repertoires in cytomegalovirus infection. TCRdb itself ran the reads through MiXCR, one entry per CDR3 protein. The sample carries under 850,000 distinct CDR3 sequences, 30% to 40% recorded once. This sequence originates from a human donor in good health (CMV status not recorded). Some clones in this sample may be carry-over from other donors' samples. The specimen comprised cultured PBMCs, sampled from culture after CMV antigen stimulation.

The DNA for the CDR3 is TGTGCCAGCCGACAGGCGGGGACCACTGAAGCTTTCTTT. Protein: CASRQAGTTEAFF. The chain couples TRBV2 to TRBJ1-1, with a weak D call TRBD1 (6 bases). CDR3 length: 13 residues. V was shortened by 8 bases and J by 4 bases, with 14 bases between the two germline ends. In germline, CDR1 is SNHLY, CDR2 FYNNEI.